The 19 T cell receptor beta chains below were found in one sample sequenced in a study of T cells after yellow fever vaccination. TCRdb re-called the 5' RACE reads with MiXCR, one entry per CDR3 protein. This sample has 100,000 to 150,000 distinct CDR3 sequences, with 13% to 15% found just once. The sequencing used CD8+ T cells sorted from PBMCs, collected 5 days after the yellow fever booster vaccination. The receptor source for this set is a man between 18 and 29 years old who received the YFV17D yellow fever vaccine.

This chain uses TRBV5-5 with TRBJ1-2; D might be TRBD1 (6 bases). The CDR3 contains 12 residues. Trimming removed 6 bases at V and 7 bases at J, with 13 bases between. Germline CDR1 SGHKS, CDR2 YYEKEE (reference sequence). The CDR3 is CASTLNRAGYTF. The CDR3, as DNA: TGTGCCAGCACCCTTAACAGGGCTGGCTACACCTTC. The complete variable domain, with remaining parts taken from reference TRBV5-5 and TRBJ1-2, reads DAGVTQSPTHLIKTRGQQVTLRCSPISGHKSVSWYQQVLGQGPQFIFQYYEKEERGRGNFPDRFSARQFPNYSSELNVNALLLGDSALYLCASTLNRAGYTFGSGTRLTVV.

This clonotype was counted many times. This sequence joins TRBV6-2 or TRBV6-3 and TRBJ2-1, with D unclear. Germline values: CDR1 MNHEY, CDR2 SVGEGT. The CDR3 totals 17 residues. Deletions cut 5 bases from V and 4 bases from J, with 21 bases between. The CDR3 sequence is CASSVASVADPYNEQFF. CDR3 DNA sequence: TGTGCCAGCAGTGTCGCGTCCGTGGCAGACCCATACAATGAGCAGTTCTTC.

V usage is TRBV4-2 and J usage is TRBJ1-1; TRBD1 matches at 12 bases. Unmatched junction bases numbered 12, after V lost 2 bases and J lost 5 bases. CDR3 size: 18 residues. Per the germline V gene, CDR1 is LGHNA and CDR2 is YNFKEQ. The CDR3 reads CASSQRAGTGGPGTEAFF. CDR3 DNA: TGTGCCAGCAGCCAAAGGGCCGGGACAGGGGGCCCGGGGACTGAAGCTTTCTTT.

The rearrangement uses TRBV29-1 and TRBJ1-1, with unresolved D. Per the germline V gene, CDR1 is SQVTM and CDR2 is ANQGSEA. The CDR3 is 11 amino acids. The CDR3 bases are TGCGCCGCGAACCAGAACACTGAAGCTTTCTTT. Translated: CAANQNTEAFF.

In this sample, this clonotype turned up a few times. V gene TRBV5-5 combines with J gene TRBJ1-2, with 11 positions matching TRBD1. CDR1 SGHKS and CDR2 YYEKEE come from the germline V gene (reference sequence). This CDR3 spans 13 amino acids. V was pared by 4 bases and J by 5 bases, with 1 base of the junction left unmatched. The CDR3 reads CASSGTGGYGYTF. The CDR3 DNA reads TGTGCCAGCAGCGGGACAGGGGGGTATGGCTACACCTTC. The whole variable domain, remainder taken from reference TRBV5-5 and TRBJ1-2, is DAGVTQSPTHLIKTRGQQVTLRCSPISGHKSVSWYQQVLGQGPQFIFQYYEKEERGRGNFPDRFSARQFPNYSSELNVNALLLGDSALYLCASSGTGGYGYTFGSGTRLTVV.

This clonotype showed up just a few times. This chain links TRBV6-5 with TRBJ1-2; the D is unclear. The V gene's germline CDR1 is MNHEY and CDR2 SVGAGI. The CDR3 is 13 amino acids. V was clipped by 2 bases and J by 4 bases, with 8 bases between them. This chain's CDR3 is CASSYLDSYGYTF. The CDR3 DNA reads as TGTGCCAGCAGTTACCTGGACTCCTATGGCTACACCTTC.

The table lists this clonotype with a few counts. V is TRBV6-4 and J is TRBJ2-1; perhaps TRBD2 as D (6 bases). The CDR3 is made up of 15 amino acids. The V end lost 0 bases, the J end lost 0 bases, and 6 bases lay between the germline ends. Germline CDR1 is MRHNA and CDR2 is SNTAGT. Here the CDR3 reads CASSDSAGSYNEQFF. CDR3 nucleotides: TGTGCCAGCAGTGACTCAGCGGGCTCCTACAATGAGCAGTTCTTC.

This clonotype has a handful of counts. The J gene is TRBJ1-6, the V gene TRBV15; possible D gene TRBD1, 5 bases. Germline CDR1 reads LNHNV; CDR2 reads YYDKDF (reference sequence). Trimming took 3 bases from V and 8 from J, leaving 5 bases between them. The CDR3 is 12 residues long. The CDR3 nucleotides are TGTGCCACCAGCAGGGGGGATTCACCCCTCCACTTT. Its protein is CATSRGDSPLHF. Full variable domain (outside the CDR3, taken from reference TRBV15 and TRBJ1-6): DAMVIQNPRYQVTQFGKPVTLSCSQTLNHNVMYWYQQKSSQAPKLLFHYYDKDFNNEADTPDNFQSRRPNTSFCFLDIRSPGLGDTAMYLCATSRGDSPLHFGNGTRLTVT.

V and J are TRBV6-6 and TRBJ1-2; 7 nucleotides match TRBD1. CDR1 is MNHNY and CDR2 is SVGAGI in the germline V gene (reference sequence). V was pared by 5 bases and J by 8 bases, with 8 bases of the junction left unmatched. There are 13 residues in the CDR3. For the CDR3, the DNA is TGTGCCAGCAGTATTACAGGGGTAGACGGCTACACCTTC. Protein product: CASSITGVDGYTF.

This clonotype turned up a few times. The rearrangement links TRBV10-3 to TRBJ2-2; 7 bases agree with TRBD2. Germline CDR1 reads ENHRY; CDR2 reads SYGVKD. J lost 0 bases, V lost 10 bases, and 8 bases had no gene match. The CDR3 is 15 residues long. The CDR3 bases are TGTGCCACCGCGGGGGAGCGCGCGAACACCGGGGAGCTGTTTTTT. Its protein is CATAGERANTGELFF.

V gene TRBV5-4 combines with J gene TRBJ2-3; D is perhaps TRBD1 (5 bases). Germline V CDR1 and CDR2: SGHNT, YYREEE (reference sequence). The CDR3 loop spans 16 amino acids. V was trimmed by 1 base and J by 5 bases, leaving 17 bases between them. DNA for the CDR3: TGTGCCAGCAGCTTGTCTGCAGGGTCCCGAGGAGATACGCAGTATTTT. Translated: CASSLSAGSRGDTQYF.

V is TRBV27 and J is TRBJ1-4; no firm D call. CDR1 and CDR2 (germline): MNHEY, SMNVEV (reference sequence). V was shortened by 0 bases and J by 4 bases, with 15 bases between the two germline ends. This CDR3 comprises 17 residues. The CDR3 loop is CASSLSVGRAHNEKLFF. The CDR3 DNA reads TGTGCCAGCAGTTTATCCGTCGGCCGGGCCCATAATGAAAAACTGTTTTTT.

V gene TRBV9 combines with J gene TRBJ2-1, with 12 bases aligning to TRBD1. Germline V gives CDR1 SGDLS, CDR2 YYNGEE. The CDR3 consists of 15 residues. The junction had 7 bases not matched to a gene; V was cut back by 3 bases and J by 9 bases. This CDR3 is CASSEPGQGASEQFF. The CDR3 region has the DNA TGTGCCAGCAGCGAGCCGGGACAGGGGGCTAGTGAGCAGTTCTTC.

This clonotype was found a few times. The V gene is TRBV7-2, the J gene TRBJ2-3, with D unclear. The V gene's germline CDR1 is SGHTA and CDR2 FQGNSA. Trimming stripped 6 bases from V and 6 bases from J, with 16 bases between. CDR3 size: 14 residues. CDR3 sequence reads: CASSGDHLWDTQYF. In nucleotides, the CDR3 is TGTGCCAGCAGTGGCGACCACTTATGGGATACGCAGTATTTT.

In nucleotides, the CDR3 is TGTGCCAGCAGCTTCACGGGGGGAAATTCACCCCTCCACTTT. Translating gives CASSFTGGNSPLHF. This sequence joins TRBV11-2 and TRBJ1-6, with TRBD1 as a possible D gene (5 bases). In germline, CDR1 is SGHAT, CDR2 FQNNGV. The CDR3 extends over 14 amino acids. V was trimmed by 3 bases and J by 7 bases, leaving 10 bases between them.

This clonotype occurred a few times. V is TRBV5-1 and J is TRBJ2-7; D might be TRBD2 (6 bases). The CDR3 length is 13 residues. Germline-derived CDR1 and CDR2 are SGHRS and YFSETQ. V dropped 2 bases and J dropped 3 bases, with 9 bases sitting between them. The CDR3, as DNA: TGCGCCAGCAGCTTCGGGCGGGGCTACGAGCAGTACTTC. Its translation is CASSFGRGYEQYF.

Only a few counts were recorded for this clonotype. The chain links TRBV7-2 to TRBJ2-7; D remains ambiguous. Between the trimmed V and J ends, which lost 4 bases and 3 bases, there was a span of 4 bases. The CDR3 is made up of 11 amino acids. CDR1 and CDR2 (germline): SGHTA, FQGNSA. CDR3 region: CASSSVYEQYF. The CDR3 DNA reads TGTGCCAGCAGCTCGGTCTACGAGCAGTACTTC. The full variable domain, completed using reference TRBV7-2 and TRBJ2-7, is GAGVSQSPSNKVTEKGKDVELRCDPISGHTALYWYRQSLGQGLEFLIYFQGNSAPDKSGLPSDRFSAERTGGSVSTLTIQRTQQEDSAVYLCASSSVYEQYFGPGTRLTVT.

The rearrangement links TRBV15 to TRBJ1-2, with D hard to call. CDR3 size: 16 residues. V was cut by 0 bases and J by 8 bases, with 19 bases left in between. The germline CDR1 and CDR2 sequences are LNHNV and YYDKDF (reference sequence). CDR3 protein: CATSRERQNIAEGYTF. As DNA, the CDR3 is TGTGCCACCAGCAGAGAACGACAAAACATCGCGGAGGGCTACACCTTC.

The V and J genes are TRBV5-5 and TRBJ1-1; D perhaps matches TRBD1 (6 bases). Germline V gene data show CDR1 as SGHKS and CDR2 as YYEKEE (reference sequence). The CDR3 has 15 amino acids. The ends were cut back, 2 bases at V and 2 bases at J, with 13 bases in the middle. The CDR3 nucleotides are TGTGCCAGCAGCTTCCGGCCAGGGGATAACACTGAAGCTTTCTTT. Its translation is CASSFRPGDNTEAFF.